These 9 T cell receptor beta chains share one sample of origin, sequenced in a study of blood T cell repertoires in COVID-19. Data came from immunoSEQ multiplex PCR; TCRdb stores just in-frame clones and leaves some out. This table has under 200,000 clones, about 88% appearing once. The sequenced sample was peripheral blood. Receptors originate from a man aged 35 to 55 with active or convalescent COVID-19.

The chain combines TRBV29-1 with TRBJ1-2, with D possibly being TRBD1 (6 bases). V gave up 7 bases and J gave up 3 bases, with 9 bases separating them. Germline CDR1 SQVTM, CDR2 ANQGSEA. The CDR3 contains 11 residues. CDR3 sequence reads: CSAGVYYGYTF. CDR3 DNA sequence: TGCAGCGCAGGGGTTTACTATGGCTACACCTTC.

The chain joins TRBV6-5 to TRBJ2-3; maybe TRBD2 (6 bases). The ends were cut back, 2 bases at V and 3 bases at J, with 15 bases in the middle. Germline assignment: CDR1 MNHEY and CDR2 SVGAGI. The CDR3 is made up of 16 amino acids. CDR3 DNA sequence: TGTGCCAGCAGTTACCGCGGGGCGGGAAGAACAGATACGCAGTATTTT. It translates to CASSYRGAGRTDTQYF.

The CDR3 DNA reads as TGTGCCATCAGTAAACAGGGAGAAGCTAACTATGGCTACACCTTC. Its protein is CAISKQGEANYGYTF. The gene calls are TRBV10-3 and TRBJ1-2; D possibly corresponds to TRBD1 (6 bases). V was cut by 5 bases and J by 0 bases, with 13 bases left in between. CDR3 length: 15 residues. CDR1 ENHRY and CDR2 SYGVKD come from the germline V gene.

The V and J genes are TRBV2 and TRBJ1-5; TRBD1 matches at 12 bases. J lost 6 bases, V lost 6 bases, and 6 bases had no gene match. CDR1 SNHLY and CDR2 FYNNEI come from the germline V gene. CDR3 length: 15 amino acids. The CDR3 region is CASRPGQGASQPQHF. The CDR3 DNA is TGTGCCAGCAGACCGGGACAGGGGGCTTCTCAGCCCCAGCATTTT.

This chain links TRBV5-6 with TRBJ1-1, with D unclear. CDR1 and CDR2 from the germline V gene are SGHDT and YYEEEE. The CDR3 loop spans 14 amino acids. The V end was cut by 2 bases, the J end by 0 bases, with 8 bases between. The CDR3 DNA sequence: TGTGCCAGCAGCTTTAGGCGGTTGAACACTGAAGCTTTCTTT. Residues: CASSFRRLNTEAFF.

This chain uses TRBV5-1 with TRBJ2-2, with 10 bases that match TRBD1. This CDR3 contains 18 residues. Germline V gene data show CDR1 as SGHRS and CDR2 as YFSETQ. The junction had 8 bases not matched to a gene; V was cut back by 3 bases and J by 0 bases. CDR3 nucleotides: TGCGCCAGCAGCTCCGGGACAGGGGTCGGTCCGAACACCGGGGAGCTGTTTTTT. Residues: CASSSGTGVGPNTGELFF.

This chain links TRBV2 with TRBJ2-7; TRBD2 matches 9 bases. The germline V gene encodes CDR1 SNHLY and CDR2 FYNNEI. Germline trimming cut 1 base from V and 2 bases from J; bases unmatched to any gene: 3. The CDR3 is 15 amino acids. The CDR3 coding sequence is TGTGCCAGCAGTGAAGGTAGCGGGGGAGCCTACGAGCAGTACTTC. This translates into CASSEGSGGAYEQYF.

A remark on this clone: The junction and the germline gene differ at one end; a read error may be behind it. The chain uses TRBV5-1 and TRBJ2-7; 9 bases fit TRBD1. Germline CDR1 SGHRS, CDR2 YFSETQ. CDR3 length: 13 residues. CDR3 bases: TGCGCCAGCAGCTTGGCCGGGACAGGGCTTCGAAACTTC. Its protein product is CASSLAGTGLRNF.

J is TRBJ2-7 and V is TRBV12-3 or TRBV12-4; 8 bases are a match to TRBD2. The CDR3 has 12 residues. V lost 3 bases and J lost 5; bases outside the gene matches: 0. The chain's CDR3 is CASSFGGDEQYF. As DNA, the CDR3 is TGTGCCAGCAGTTTCGGGGGGGACGAGCAGTACTTC.